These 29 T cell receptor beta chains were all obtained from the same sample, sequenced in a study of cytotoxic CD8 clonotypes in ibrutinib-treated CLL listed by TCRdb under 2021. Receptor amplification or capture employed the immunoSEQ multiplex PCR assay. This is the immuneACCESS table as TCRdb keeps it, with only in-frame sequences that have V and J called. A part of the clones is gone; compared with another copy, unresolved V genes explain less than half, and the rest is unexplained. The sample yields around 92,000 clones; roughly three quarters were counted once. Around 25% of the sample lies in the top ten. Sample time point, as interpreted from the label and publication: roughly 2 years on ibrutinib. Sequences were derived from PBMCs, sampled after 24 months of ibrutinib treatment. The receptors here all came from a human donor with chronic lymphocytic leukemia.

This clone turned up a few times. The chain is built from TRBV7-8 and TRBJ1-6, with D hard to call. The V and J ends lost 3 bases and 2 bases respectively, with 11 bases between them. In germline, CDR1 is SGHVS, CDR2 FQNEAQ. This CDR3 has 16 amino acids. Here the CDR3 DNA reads TGTGCCAGCAGCTTGTCCGTCGGTCCCTATAATTCACCCCTCCACTTT. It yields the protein CASSLSVGPYNSPLHF.

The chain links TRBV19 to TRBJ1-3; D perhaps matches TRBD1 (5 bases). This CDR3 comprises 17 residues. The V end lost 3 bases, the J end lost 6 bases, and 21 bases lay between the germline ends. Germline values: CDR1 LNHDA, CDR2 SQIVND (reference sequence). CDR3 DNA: TGTGCCAGTAGTATGGACGGCGGGGGAGCTTCGGCAAACACCATATATTTT. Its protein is CASSMDGGGASANTIYF.

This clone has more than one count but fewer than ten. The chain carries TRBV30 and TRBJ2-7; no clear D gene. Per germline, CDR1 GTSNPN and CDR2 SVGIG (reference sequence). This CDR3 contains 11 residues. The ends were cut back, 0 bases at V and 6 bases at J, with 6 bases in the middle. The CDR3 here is CAWSVLAEQYF. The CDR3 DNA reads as TGTGCCTGGAGTGTACTGGCCGAGCAGTACTTC. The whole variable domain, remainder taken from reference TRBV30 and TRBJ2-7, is SQTIHQWPATLVQPVGSPLSLECTVEGTSNPNLYWYRQAAGRGLQLLFYSVGIGQISSEVPQNLSASRPQDRQFILSSKKLLLSDSGFYLCAWSVLAEQYFGPGTRLTVT.

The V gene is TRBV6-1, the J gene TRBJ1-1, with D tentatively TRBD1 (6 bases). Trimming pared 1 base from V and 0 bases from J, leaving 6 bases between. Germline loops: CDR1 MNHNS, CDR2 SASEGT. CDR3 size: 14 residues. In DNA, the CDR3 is TGTGCCAGCAGTGAAGGGACAGTGAACACTGAAGCTTTCTTT. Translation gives CASSEGTVNTEAFF.

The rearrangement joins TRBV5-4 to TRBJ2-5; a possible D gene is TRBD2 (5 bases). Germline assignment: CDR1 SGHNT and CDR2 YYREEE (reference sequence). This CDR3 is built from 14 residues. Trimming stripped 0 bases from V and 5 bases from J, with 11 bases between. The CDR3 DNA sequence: TGTGCCAGCAGCTTGGGGGAGTCACTCGAGACCCAGTACTTC. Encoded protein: CASSLGESLETQYF.

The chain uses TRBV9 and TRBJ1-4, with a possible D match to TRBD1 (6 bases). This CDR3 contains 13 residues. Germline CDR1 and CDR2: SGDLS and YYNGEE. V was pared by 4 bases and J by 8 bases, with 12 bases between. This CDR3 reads CASSPSGGEKLFF. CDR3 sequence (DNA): TGTGCCAGCAGCCCCTCGGGGGGCGAAAAACTGTTTTTT.

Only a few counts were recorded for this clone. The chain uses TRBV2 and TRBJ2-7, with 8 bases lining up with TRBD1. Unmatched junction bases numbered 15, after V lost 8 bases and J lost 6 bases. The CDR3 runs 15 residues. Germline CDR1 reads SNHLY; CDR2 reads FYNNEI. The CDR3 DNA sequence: TGTGCCAGCTGCATGGTAGGACAGGGCTCCGGCGAGCAGTACTTC. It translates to CASCMVGQGSGEQYF.

For the CDR3, the DNA is TGTGCCAGCAGCCCCGGGCCCATAGACTCCTACGAGCAGTACTTC. It codes for CASSPGPIDSYEQYF. The genes are TRBV7-9 and TRBJ2-7; D gene uncertain. The V end lost 5 bases, the J end lost 0 bases, and 14 bases lay between the germline ends. Germline V CDR1 and CDR2: SEHNR, FQNEAQ (reference sequence). This CDR3 region has 15 residues.

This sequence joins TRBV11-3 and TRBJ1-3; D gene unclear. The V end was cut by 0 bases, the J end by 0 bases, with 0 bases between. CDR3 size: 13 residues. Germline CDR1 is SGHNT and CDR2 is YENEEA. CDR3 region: CASSLDSGNTIYF. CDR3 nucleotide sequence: TGTGCCAGCAGCTTAGACTCTGGAAACACCATATATTTT.

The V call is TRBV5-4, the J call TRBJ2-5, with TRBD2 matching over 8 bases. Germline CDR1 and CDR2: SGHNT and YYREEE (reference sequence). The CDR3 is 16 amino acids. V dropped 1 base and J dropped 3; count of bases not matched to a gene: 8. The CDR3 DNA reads TGTGCCAGCAGCTTGTTGTCGGCGGGAGGAAAAGAGACCCAGTACTTC. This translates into CASSLLSAGGKETQYF.

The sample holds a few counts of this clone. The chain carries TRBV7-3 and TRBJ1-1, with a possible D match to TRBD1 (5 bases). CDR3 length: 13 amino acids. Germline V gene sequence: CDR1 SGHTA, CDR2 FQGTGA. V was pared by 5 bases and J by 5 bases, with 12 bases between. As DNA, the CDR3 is TGTGCCAGCAGCCTAGAGGAGGGGACTGAAGCTTTCTTT. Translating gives CASSLEEGTEAFF.

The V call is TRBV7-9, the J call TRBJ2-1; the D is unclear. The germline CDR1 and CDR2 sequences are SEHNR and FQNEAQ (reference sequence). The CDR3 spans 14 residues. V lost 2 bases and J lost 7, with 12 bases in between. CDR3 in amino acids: CASSLNGPLNEQFF. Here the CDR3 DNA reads TGTGCCAGCAGCTTAAATGGGCCGCTTAATGAGCAGTTCTTC.

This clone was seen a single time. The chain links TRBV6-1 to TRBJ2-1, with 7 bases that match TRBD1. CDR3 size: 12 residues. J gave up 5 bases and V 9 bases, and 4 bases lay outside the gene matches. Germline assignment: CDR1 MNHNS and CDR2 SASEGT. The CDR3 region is CASWTGNNEQFF. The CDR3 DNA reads TGTGCCAGTTGGACAGGAAACAATGAGCAGTTCTTC.

The CDR3, as DNA: TGTGCCAGCAGCTCTCAACAGGGAACTGAAGCTTTCTTT. It codes for CASSSQQGTEAFF. The rearrangement links TRBV7-9 to TRBJ1-1, with D maybe TRBD1 (6 bases). CDR3 length: 13 amino acids. V was pared by 4 bases and J by 5 bases, with 11 bases between. CDR1 and CDR2 from the germline V gene are SEHNR and FQNEAQ (reference sequence).

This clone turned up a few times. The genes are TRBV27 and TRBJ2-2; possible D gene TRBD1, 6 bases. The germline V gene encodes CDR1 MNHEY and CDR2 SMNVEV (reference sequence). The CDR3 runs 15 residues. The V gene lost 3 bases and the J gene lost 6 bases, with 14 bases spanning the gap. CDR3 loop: CASSFTGIGAGELFF. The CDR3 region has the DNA TGTGCCAGCAGTTTCACAGGGATCGGCGCCGGGGAGCTGTTTTTT.

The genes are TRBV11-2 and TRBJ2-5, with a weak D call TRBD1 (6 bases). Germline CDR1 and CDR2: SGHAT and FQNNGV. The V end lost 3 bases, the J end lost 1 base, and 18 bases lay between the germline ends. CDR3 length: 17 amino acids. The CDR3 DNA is TGTGCCAGCAGCTTCCTAGGGGGATTCTTGTTCCAAGAGACCCAGTACTTC. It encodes CASSFLGGFLFQETQYF.

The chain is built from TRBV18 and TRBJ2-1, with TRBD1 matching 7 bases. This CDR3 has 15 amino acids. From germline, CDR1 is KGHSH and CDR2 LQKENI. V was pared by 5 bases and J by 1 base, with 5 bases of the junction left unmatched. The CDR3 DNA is TGTGCCAGCTCAGCTAACAGGGGATCCTACAATGAGCAGTTCTTC. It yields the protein CASSANRGSYNEQFF.

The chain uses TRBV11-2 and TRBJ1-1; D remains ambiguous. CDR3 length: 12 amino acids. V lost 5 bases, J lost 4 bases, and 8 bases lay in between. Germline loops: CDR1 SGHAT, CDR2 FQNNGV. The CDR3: CASSAEGTEAFF. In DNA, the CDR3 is TGTGCCAGCAGCGCCGAGGGCACTGAAGCTTTCTTT.

The CDR3 nucleotides are TGTGCCAGCAGAGGCCGGGACATGAACACTGAAGCTTTCTTT. Residues: CASRGRDMNTEAFF. The rearrangement joins TRBV2 to TRBJ1-1; D perhaps matches TRBD1 (6 bases). Deletions cut 6 bases from V and 0 bases from J, with 11 bases between. Germline assignment: CDR1 SNHLY and CDR2 FYNNEI. The length of the CDR3 is 14 residues.

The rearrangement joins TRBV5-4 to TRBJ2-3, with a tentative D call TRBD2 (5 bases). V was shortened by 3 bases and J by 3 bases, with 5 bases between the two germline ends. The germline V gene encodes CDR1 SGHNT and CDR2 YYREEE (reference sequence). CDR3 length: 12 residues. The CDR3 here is CASSWETDTQYF. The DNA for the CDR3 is TGTGCCAGCAGCTGGGAGACAGATACGCAGTATTTT.

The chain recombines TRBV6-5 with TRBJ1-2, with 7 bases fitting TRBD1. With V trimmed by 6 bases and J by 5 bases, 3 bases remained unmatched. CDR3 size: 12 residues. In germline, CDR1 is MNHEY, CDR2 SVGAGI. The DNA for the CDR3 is TGTGCCAGCAGCGAGGGACAGTATGGCTACACCTTC. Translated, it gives CASSEGQYGYTF.

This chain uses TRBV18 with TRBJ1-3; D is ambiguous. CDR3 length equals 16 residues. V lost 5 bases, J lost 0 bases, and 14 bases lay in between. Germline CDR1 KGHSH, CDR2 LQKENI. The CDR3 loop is CASSGADMISGNTIYF. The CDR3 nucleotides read TGTGCCAGCTCAGGCGCCGACATGATCTCTGGAAACACCATATATTTT. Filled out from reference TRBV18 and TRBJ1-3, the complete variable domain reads NAGVMQNPRHLVRRRGQEARLRCSPMKGHSHVYWYRQLPEEGLKFMVYLQKENIIDESGMPKERFSAEFPKEGPSILRIQQVVRGDSAAYFCASSGADMISGNTIYFGEGSWLTVV.

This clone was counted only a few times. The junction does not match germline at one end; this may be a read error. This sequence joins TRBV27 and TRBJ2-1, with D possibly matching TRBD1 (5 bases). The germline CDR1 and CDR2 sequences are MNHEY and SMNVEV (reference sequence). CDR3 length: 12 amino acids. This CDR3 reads CASSAGYIEQFF. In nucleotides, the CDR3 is TGTGCCAGCAGCGCAGGGTACATTGAGCAGTTCTTC.

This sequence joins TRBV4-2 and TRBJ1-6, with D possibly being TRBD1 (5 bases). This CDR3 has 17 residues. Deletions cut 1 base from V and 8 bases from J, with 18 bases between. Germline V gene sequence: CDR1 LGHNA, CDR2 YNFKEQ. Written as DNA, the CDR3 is TGTGCCAGCAGCCAAGGTCAGGGTCTTAGCTCAGATTCACCCCTCCACTTT. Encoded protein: CASSQGQGLSSDSPLHF.

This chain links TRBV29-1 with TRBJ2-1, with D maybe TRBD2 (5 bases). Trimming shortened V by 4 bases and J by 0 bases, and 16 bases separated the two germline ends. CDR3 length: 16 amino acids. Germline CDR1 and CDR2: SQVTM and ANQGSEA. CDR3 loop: CSVVDAGPSSYNEQFF. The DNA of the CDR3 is TGCAGCGTTGTTGATGCGGGCCCCAGCTCCTACAATGAGCAGTTCTTC.

The CDR3 DNA is TGTGCCAGCAGCTACCGGGGGGCCGGGGAGCTGTTTTTT. Translation gives CASSYRGAGELFF. The V and J genes are TRBV7-2 and TRBJ2-2, with 7 bases identical to TRBD2. This CDR3 is built from 13 residues. Germline V gene lookup returns CDR1 SGHTA and CDR2 FQGNSA. Trimming took 4 bases from V and 6 from J; bases not matched to a gene: 2.

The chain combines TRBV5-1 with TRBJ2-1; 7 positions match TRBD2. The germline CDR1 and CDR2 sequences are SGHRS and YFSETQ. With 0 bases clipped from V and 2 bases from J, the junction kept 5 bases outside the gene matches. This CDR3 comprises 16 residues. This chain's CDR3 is CASSLVGRAAYNEQFF. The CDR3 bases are TGCGCCAGCAGCTTGGTGGGGAGGGCCGCCTACAATGAGCAGTTCTTC.

CDR3 bases: TGTGCCAGCAGCTTCGCCGGACGGGGGCAGACCCAGTACTTC. Translation gives CASSFAGRGQTQYF. This rearrangement joins TRBV7-9 to TRBJ2-5, with D perhaps given as TRBD1 or TRBD2 (6 bases each). The CDR3 sequence is 14 residues long. Germline CDR1 SEHNR, CDR2 FQNEAQ (reference sequence). V dropped 3 bases and J dropped 6 bases, with 14 bases sitting between them.

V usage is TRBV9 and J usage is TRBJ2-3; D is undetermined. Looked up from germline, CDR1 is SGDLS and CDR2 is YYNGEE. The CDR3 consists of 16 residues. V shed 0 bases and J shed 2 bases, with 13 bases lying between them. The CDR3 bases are TGTGCCAGCAGCGTAGGATCTAACCTTCTCACAGATACGCAGTATTTT. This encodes CASSVGSNLLTDTQYF.